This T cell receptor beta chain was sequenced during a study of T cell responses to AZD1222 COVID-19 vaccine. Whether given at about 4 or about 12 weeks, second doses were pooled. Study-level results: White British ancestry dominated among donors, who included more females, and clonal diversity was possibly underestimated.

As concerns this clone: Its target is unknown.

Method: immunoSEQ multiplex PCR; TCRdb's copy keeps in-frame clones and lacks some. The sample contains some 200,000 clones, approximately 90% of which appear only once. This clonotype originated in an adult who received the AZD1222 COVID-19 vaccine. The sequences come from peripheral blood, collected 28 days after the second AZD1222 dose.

The chain's CDR3 is CASSSRTSGRCTDTQYF. CDR3 in DNA: TGTGCCAGCAGCTCTCGGACTAGCGGGAGGTGCACAGATACGCAGTATTTT. The rearrangement uses TRBV21-1 and TRBJ2-3; TRBD2, as called in the table, went unchecked against the DNA. TRBV21-1 is termed a pseudogene. The CDR3 is 17 amino acids.